A single sample gave rise to the 12 T cell receptor beta chains below, sequenced in a study of neoadjuvant anti-PD-1 for oral cavity cancer. TCRdb keeps only in-frame clones here, not all; method: immunoSEQ multiplex PCR. The sample has roughly 8,900 clones; less than 70% are singletons. The time point was: after neoadjuvant nivolumab, at surgical resection. The specimen comprised PBMCs, sampled after nivolumab (anti-PD-1) treatment. Every receptor here comes from a person between 35 and 79 years old with oral cavity squamous cell carcinoma.

This chain links TRBV10-2 with TRBJ2-5, with TRBD2 identical over 9 bases. Trimming at V came to 3 bases and at J to 5 bases, leaving 4 bases not matched to a gene. This CDR3 comprises 14 residues. Germline assignment: CDR1 WSHSY and CDR2 SAAADI. The CDR3 nucleotides read TGCGCCAGCAGTGACGGCGGGGGGGTGGAGACCCAGTACTTC. Translating it yields CASSDGGGVETQYF.

V and J are TRBV15 and TRBJ2-5; TRBD2 matches at 9 bases. The germline CDR1 and CDR2 sequences are LNHNV and YYDKDF (reference sequence). The CDR3 has 16 residues. J gave up 4 bases and V 1 base, and 7 bases lay outside the gene matches. The CDR3 here is CATSRVGGTSRETQYF. CDR3 DNA: TGTGCCACCAGCAGAGTCGGTGGGACTAGCAGAGAGACCCAGTACTTC. The full variable domain, in which reference TRBV15 and TRBJ2-5 provide the parts outside the CDR3, is DAMVIQNPRYQVTQFGKPVTLSCSQTLNHNVMYWYQQKSSQAPKLLFHYYDKDFNNEADTPDNFQSRRPNTSFCFLDIRSPGLGDTAMYLCATSRVGGTSRETQYFGPGTRLLVL.

This clone was picked up a small number of times. This sequence joins TRBV5-1 and TRBJ1-6, with 11 bases that match TRBD1. Trimming took 4 bases from V and 6 from J; bases not matched to a gene: 9. Germline values: CDR1 SGHRS, CDR2 YFSETQ. The CDR3 is made up of 17 amino acids. The CDR3 bases are TGCGCCAGCAGCATACCGACCGGGACAGGGGGTAATTCACCCCTCCACTTT. This sequence encodes CASSIPTGTGGNSPLHF.

On this clone itself: Other nucleotide sequences in the sample specify the same CDR3. This chain links TRBV6-6 with TRBJ2-1; D is ambiguous. V lost 6 bases to trimming and J lost 4 bases, with 7 bases between them. The CDR3 is 12 amino acids. The germline gives CDR1 MNHNY, CDR2 SVGAGI (reference sequence). The CDR3 bases are TGTGCCAGCAGCCGCCCTTACAATGAGCAGTTCTTC. It yields the protein CASSRPYNEQFF.

V gene TRBV2 combines with J gene TRBJ2-5, with TRBD1 matching over 8 bases. Per germline, CDR1 SNHLY and CDR2 FYNNEI. With V trimmed by 1 base and J by 3 bases, 4 bases remained unmatched. The CDR3 contains 15 residues. In DNA form, the CDR3 reads TGTGCCAGCAGTGAAGTCGGACAGGGTAAAGAGACCCAGTACTTC. Translating gives CASSEVGQGKETQYF.

The CDR3, as DNA: TGTGCCAGTAGTATACCTGGGAGAAGGGATACGCAGTATTTT. It encodes CASSIPGRRDTQYF. The rearrangement links TRBV19 to TRBJ2-3; D might be TRBD2 (5 bases). CDR3 length: 14 residues. Germline CDR1 is LNHDA and CDR2 is SQIVND (reference sequence). Trimming removed 2 bases at V and 6 bases at J, with 12 bases between.

The rearrangement links TRBV6-6 to TRBJ2-7; 10 bases agree with TRBD2. Germline assignment: CDR1 MNHNY and CDR2 SVGAGI (reference sequence). V lost 5 bases, J lost 7 bases, and 11 bases stayed unmatched. CDR3 length: 15 amino acids. The CDR3 DNA reads as TGTGCCAGCAGTGGAGCTAGCGGGGGTCCGGGGGAGCAGTACTTC. Translation: CASSGASGGPGEQYF.

The J gene is TRBJ2-7, the V gene TRBV29-1; D not resolved. The V end was cut by 7 bases, the J end by 5 bases, with 15 bases between. Germline V gene data show CDR1 as SQVTM and CDR2 as ANQGSEA. The CDR3 is made up of 12 amino acids. For the CDR3, the DNA is TGCAGCGGACGTGAAGCCCAGAACGAGCAGTACTTC. Its translation is CSGREAQNEQYF.

The chain is built from TRBV5-1 and TRBJ2-7, with D perhaps TRBD2 (6 bases). Between the trimmed V and J ends, which lost 1 base and 4 bases, there was a span of 18 bases. Per the germline V gene, CDR1 is SGHRS and CDR2 is YFSETQ. CDR3 length: 16 residues. The CDR3 DNA follows: TGCGCCAGCAGCTTGAGTCTTTCGGGAGTTCGATACGAGCAGTACTTC. Amino acid sequence: CASSLSLSGVRYEQYF. Filled out from reference TRBV5-1 and TRBJ2-7, the complete variable domain reads KAGVTQTPRYLIKTRGQQVTLSCSPISGHRSVSWYQQTPGQGLQFLFEYFSETQRNKGNFPGRFSGRQFSNSRSEMNVSTLELGDSALYLCASSLSLSGVRYEQYFGPGTRLTVT.

This clone was observed a handful of times. The rearrangement joins TRBV2 to TRBJ1-3; TRBD1 aligns across 9 bases. V lost 5 bases to trimming and J lost 0 bases; unmatched junction nucleotides: 5. The CDR3 runs to 16 residues. Germline assignment: CDR1 SNHLY and CDR2 FYNNEI. Here the CDR3 reads CASSPGTGRSGNTIYF. CDR3 bases: TGTGCCAGCAGTCCCGGGACAGGGCGCTCTGGAAACACCATATATTTT.

This chain joins TRBV7-9 and TRBJ2-3; 8 nucleotides match TRBD1. Germline V gene lookup returns CDR1 SEHNR and CDR2 FQNEAQ (reference sequence). The CDR3 consists of 16 residues. The trim removed 3 bases at V and 3 bases at J, leaving 8 bases unmatched. CDR3 residues: CASSLLGQGATDTQYF. CDR3 bases: TGTGCCAGCAGCTTGCTAGGTCAGGGGGCTACAGATACGCAGTATTTT. The full variable domain, in which reference TRBV7-9 and TRBJ2-3 provide the parts outside the CDR3, is DTGVSQNPRHKITKRGQNVTFRCDPISEHNRLYWYRQTLGQGPEFLTYFQNEAQLEKSRLLSDRFSAERPKGSFSTLEIQRTEQGDSAMYLCASSLLGQGATDTQYFGPGTRLTVL.

This chain joins TRBV14 and TRBJ2-2; D possibly corresponds to TRBD2 (7 bases). V lost 2 bases and J 4 bases, leaving 11 bases between the germline ends. The V gene's germline CDR1 is SGHDN and CDR2 FVKESK. This CDR3 region has 15 residues. The CDR3 coding sequence is TGTGCCAGCAGCCAACAGGGGAGGGCCACCGGGGAGCTGTTTTTT. Protein product: CASSQQGRATGELFF.